The source of this T cell receptor (beta chain) is a study of CD8+CD57+ T cells in acquired aplastic anemia. At the level of the study: The sorted CD4+ and CD8+ cells yielded an average around 3 ug of DNA.

This clonotype was seen a few times. Patients sequenced had flow cytometry evidence of CD8+CD57+ cell expansion. This CDR3 has 15 residues. The germline CDR1 and CDR2 sequences are MNHNS and SASEGT. Trimming shortened V by 1 base and J by 5 bases, and 14 bases separated the two germline ends. Researchers used genomic DNA as the template to profile TCR beta VDJ and CDR3. TCRdb reprocessed the reads via MiXCR and lists one record per CDR3 protein. The table shows 450,000 to 600,000 distinct CDR3 sequences, with over 25% occurring only once. V and J are TRBV6-1 and TRBJ1-1; TRBD1 is a possible D gene (6 bases). This TCR derives from a human donor with aplastic anemia. Sequencing input: sorted CD4+, CD8+, or CD8+CD57+ T cells (not recorded which) from PBMCs. The CDR3 is CASSEERGFGTEAFF. CDR3 DNA: TGTGCCAGCAGTGAAGAAAGGGGGTTTGGGACTGAAGCTTTCTTT.